Following are 24 T cell receptor beta chains from one sample sequenced in a study of OX40 agonist ivuxolimab in advanced cancers. This table comes from immunoSEQ multiplex PCR, and its TCRdb copy is limited to in-frame clones, with some not included. The sample lists some 22,000 clones, about four fifths occurring once. The material was CD4+ or CD8+ T cells sorted from blood, obtained in a trial of the OX40 agonist ivuxolimab. The receptors shown here come from an adult with an advanced solid tumor such as melanoma, head and neck, liver or kidney cancer.

The chain employs TRBV7-9 and TRBJ2-7; D is possibly TRBD2 (5 bases). CDR1 SEHNR and CDR2 FQNEAQ come from the germline V gene (reference sequence). The CDR3 consists of 12 residues. With 1 base removed from V and 6 bases from J, the gap between germline ends came to 7 bases. CDR3 nucleotides: TGTGCCAGCAGCTTAGGAACTAGCGAGCAGTACTTC. It encodes CASSLGTSEQYF.

This chain joins TRBV29-1 and TRBJ1-1; D unclear. This CDR3 has 13 residues. V lost 1 base to trimming and J lost 1 base, with 7 bases between them. CDR1 and CDR2 from the germline V gene are SQVTM and ANQGSEA. The CDR3 region has the DNA TGCAGCGTTGAAGCGGGGAGGAACACTGAAGCTTTCTTT. It translates to CSVEAGRNTEAFF.

This clone was seen only a few times. The V and J genes are TRBV9 and TRBJ2-7; D assignment may be TRBD1 or TRBD2 (5 bases each). Germline V gene lookup returns CDR1 SGDLS and CDR2 YYNGEE. Trimming pared 0 bases from V and 5 bases from J, leaving 12 bases between. CDR3 length: 14 amino acids. Here the CDR3 DNA reads TGTGCCAGCAGCGTAGGGGGCCGGGGAGACGAGCAGTACTTC. The encoded protein is CASSVGGRGDEQYF.

This clone was detected only a few times. CDR3 residues: CASSLLGSNNEQFF. In nucleotides, the CDR3 is TGTGCCAGCAGCTTACTCGGGAGCAACAATGAGCAGTTCTTC. This sequence joins TRBV28 and TRBJ2-1; a weak D match, TRBD2 (6 bases). This CDR3 comprises 14 residues. V lost 6 bases to trimming and J lost 5 bases, with 14 bases between them. Germline CDR1 is MDHEN and CDR2 is SYDVKM.

The rearrangement joins TRBV29-1 to TRBJ1-2; 9 nucleotides agree with TRBD1. This CDR3 is built from 12 residues. Per germline, CDR1 SQVTM and CDR2 ANQGSEA. With V trimmed by 7 bases and J by 8 bases, 8 bases remained unmatched. The DNA of the CDR3 is TGCAGCGCTACAGGGGGCGCTGGGGGCTACACCTTC. It codes for CSATGGAGGYTF.

The CDR3 protein is CASSSGTGDGYTF. CDR3 DNA sequence: TGCGCCAGCAGTTCCGGGACAGGGGACGGCTACACCTTC. The chain is built from TRBV10-2 and TRBJ1-2; 10 bases are shared with TRBD1. The CDR3 runs 13 residues. Trimming at V came to 5 bases and at J to 8 bases, leaving 5 bases not matched to a gene. Per germline, CDR1 WSHSY and CDR2 SAAADI.

In this sample, this clone turned up once. The chain is built from TRBV5-6 and TRBJ2-2, with 8 nucleotides matching TRBD1. V lost 0 bases and J lost 9; bases outside the gene matches: 4. The CDR3 consists of 14 residues. Per the germline V gene, CDR1 is SGHDT and CDR2 is YYEEEE. CDR3 amino acids: CASSLGQGSWELFF. The CDR3, as DNA: TGTGCCAGCAGCTTGGGACAGGGGTCGTGGGAGCTGTTTTTT.

This rearrangement joins TRBV10-1 to TRBJ2-5, with TRBD2 identical over 7 bases. This CDR3 is 14 amino acids long. V shed 0 bases, J shed 5 bases, and the junction held 3 bases outside the gene matches. Germline V gene lookup returns CDR1 WNHNN and CDR2 SYGVQD (reference sequence). The CDR3 sequence: CASSESGRAETQYF. The DNA for the CDR3 is TGCGCCAGCAGTGAGTCGGGGAGGGCGGAGACCCAGTACTTC.

The chain joins TRBV6-1 to TRBJ1-5; possible D gene TRBD1, 6 bases. V gave up 11 bases and J gave up 0 bases, with 11 bases separating them. Germline V CDR1 and CDR2: MNHNS, SASEGT. The CDR3 has 13 amino acids. In nucleotides, the CDR3 is TGTGCCGGGGGCCCGAATAGCAATCAGCCCCAGCATTTT. Translation: CAGGPNSNQPQHF.

V and J are TRBV15 and TRBJ2-7; D is perhaps TRBD2 (6 bases). The CDR3 consists of 13 residues. V lost 8 bases to trimming and J lost 6 bases, with 17 bases between them. Germline CDR1 reads LNHNV; CDR2 reads YYDKDF (reference sequence). In nucleotides, the CDR3 is TGTGCCACCCGGCGAGGCGGGGATGGCGAGCAGTACTTC. This codes for CATRRGGDGEQYF.

The chain joins TRBV9 to TRBJ1-1; no reliable D call. V lost 3 bases, J lost 6 bases, and 9 bases lay in between. This CDR3 is built from 12 residues. Germline values: CDR1 SGDLS, CDR2 YYNGEE. The CDR3 is CASSGQTAEAFF. The CDR3 nucleotides are TGTGCCAGCAGCGGGCAGACCGCTGAAGCTTTCTTT.

Comments on this clone: Other DNA sequences in the sample encode the same CDR3. J is TRBJ2-7 and V is TRBV11-2; D might be TRBD2 (6 bases). V lost 0 bases and J lost 0, with 9 bases in between. Germline-derived CDR1 and CDR2 are SGHAT and FQNNGV. The CDR3 spans 15 residues. The DNA of the CDR3 is TGTGCCAGCAGCTTAGAAGCGGGTTCCTCCTACGAGCAGTACTTC. Its translation is CASSLEAGSSYEQYF.

V gene TRBV7-6 combines with J gene TRBJ1-1; 10 bases match TRBD1. J gave up 1 base and V 4 bases, and 6 bases lay outside the gene matches. The germline CDR1 and CDR2 sequences are SGHVS and FNYEAQ. The length of the CDR3 is 16 residues. The CDR3 spells CASSSGTGAANTEAFF. In DNA form, the CDR3 reads TGTGCCAGCAGCTCCGGGACAGGGGCCGCGAACACTGAAGCTTTCTTT. Full variable domain (outside the CDR3, taken from reference TRBV7-6 and TRBJ1-1): GAGVSQSPRYKVTKRGQDVALRCDPISGHVSLYWYRQALGQGPEFLTYFNYEAQQDKSGLPNDRFSAERPEGSISTLTIQRTEQRDSAMYRCASSSGTGAANTEAFFGQGTRLTVV.

This chain uses TRBV11-1 with TRBJ2-7; 14 nucleotides line up with TRBD2. CDR1 SGHAT and CDR2 FQDESV come from the germline V gene (reference sequence). This CDR3 region has 15 residues. The V segment lost 3 bases and the J segment 3 bases; nucleotides outside the gene matches: 1. CDR3 sequence reads: CASSLGLAGVYEQYF. DNA of the CDR3: TGTGCCAGCAGCTTGGGACTAGCGGGAGTCTACGAGCAGTACTTC.

The chain has TRBV19 and TRBJ2-1; TRBD2 aligns across 7 bases. Germline V gives CDR1 LNHDA, CDR2 SQIVND (reference sequence). This CDR3 region has 17 residues. Trimming removed 2 bases from V and 2 bases from J; junction bases left unmatched: 9. The CDR3 DNA follows: TGTGCCAGTAGTATAAGTTTGCCTAGCGGAGCCTACAATGAGCAGTTCTTC. Protein sequence: CASSISLPSGAYNEQFF.

The J gene is TRBJ2-1, the V gene TRBV13; maybe TRBD2 (6 bases). Germline CDR1 and CDR2: PRHDT and FYEKMQ (reference sequence). V lost 3 bases and J 6 bases, leaving 15 bases between the germline ends. The CDR3 spans 15 residues. In DNA, the CDR3 is TGTGCCAGCAGCTTCGCCGGGAGTTGGATCAATGAGCAGTTCTTC. Its protein product is CASSFAGSWINEQFF.

By share, this clone ranks as medium-sized. The chain employs TRBV9 and TRBJ1-2; a weak D match, TRBD1 (6 bases). Germline V gene data show CDR1 as SGDLS and CDR2 as YYNGEE. With 0 bases removed from V and 0 bases from J, the gap between germline ends came to 15 bases. The CDR3 contains 17 residues. In nucleotides, the CDR3 is TGTGCCAGCAGCGTAGACGGTCGACGGACAGCTAACTATGGCTACACCTTC. It translates to CASSVDGRRTANYGYTF. The whole variable domain, remainder taken from reference TRBV9 and TRBJ1-2, is DSGVTQTPKHLITATGQRVTLRCSPRSGDLSVYWYQQSLDQGLQFLIQYYNGEERAKGNILERFSAQQFPDLHSELNLSSLELGDSALYFCASSVDGRRTANYGYTFGSGTRLTVV.

This clone was observed once. V is TRBV6-1 and J is TRBJ2-2; D is perhaps TRBD1 (5 bases). Germline CDR1 and CDR2: MNHNS and SASEGT. Trimming removed 6 bases at V and 1 base at J, with 9 bases between. The length of the CDR3 is 14 residues. This chain's CDR3 is CASRGPENTGELFF. The CDR3 DNA reads TGTGCCAGCAGGGGGCCAGAGAACACCGGGGAGCTGTTTTTT.

CDR3 nucleotides: TGCGCCAGCAGCCGCGACAGGACAGGGGGGGGCCCTGGGGCCAACGTCCTGACTTTC. Translating gives CASSRDRTGGGPGANVLTF. The chain recombines TRBV5-1 with TRBJ2-6, with 10 bases lining up with TRBD1. V was clipped by 4 bases and J by 2 bases; unmatched bases: 12. From germline, CDR1 is SGHRS and CDR2 YFSETQ. This CDR3 comprises 19 residues. The full variable domain, with the rest looked up from reference TRBV5-1 and TRBJ2-6, is KAGVTQTPRYLIKTRGQQVTLSCSPISGHRSVSWYQQTPGQGLQFLFEYFSETQRNKGNFPGRFSGRQFSNSRSEMNVSTLELGDSALYLCASSRDRTGGGPGANVLTFGAGSRLTVL.

This chain uses TRBV5-8 with TRBJ1-5; no reliable D call. The germline CDR1 and CDR2 sequences are SGHTS and YDEGEE. This CDR3 comprises 15 residues. The ends were cut back, 4 bases at V and 5 bases at J, with 16 bases in the middle. CDR3 sequence: CASSQAKGIDQPQHF. CDR3 nucleotide sequence: TGTGCCAGCAGCCAAGCGAAGGGAATCGATCAGCCCCAGCATTTT.

This rearrangement joins TRBV19 to TRBJ2-5; D perhaps matches TRBD1 (5 bases). This CDR3 region has 15 residues. Trimming took 5 bases from V and 2 from J, leaving 15 bases between them. The germline gives CDR1 LNHDA, CDR2 SQIVND (reference sequence). The DNA of the CDR3 is TGTGCCAGTAGTTTCGGGCAGGGAAAACAAGAGACCCAGTACTTC. This gives the protein CASSFGQGKQETQYF. Full variable domain (rest looked up from reference TRBV19 and TRBJ2-5): DGGITQSPKYLFRKEGQNVTLSCEQNLNHDAMYWYRQDPGQGLRLIYYSQIVNDFQKGDIAEGYSVSREKKESFPLTVTSAQKNPTAFYLCASSFGQGKQETQYFGPGTRLLVL.

The rearrangement links TRBV19 to TRBJ2-1, with D perhaps TRBD2 (5 bases). V was shortened by 6 bases and J by 3 bases, with 9 bases between the two germline ends. This CDR3 contains 13 residues. Germline-derived CDR1 and CDR2 are LNHDA and SQIVND (reference sequence). The CDR3 nucleotides read TGTGCCAGTAGCCTCCGGGACTACAATGAGCAGTTCTTC. Translated: CASSLRDYNEQFF.

The chain links TRBV9 to TRBJ2-7; 7 nucleotides line up with TRBD1. Trimming took 0 bases from V and 3 from J; bases not matched to a gene: 6. Per the germline V gene, CDR1 is SGDLS and CDR2 is YYNGEE. This CDR3 region has 15 residues. Here the CDR3 reads CASSVGGTEYYEQYF. The CDR3 bases are TGTGCCAGCAGCGTAGGGGGGACAGAATACTACGAGCAGTACTTC.

The rearrangement uses TRBV2 and TRBJ2-4, with 13 bases fitting TRBD2. V shed 2 bases and J 8 bases; nucleotides not matched to a gene: 0. Germline CDR1 SNHLY, CDR2 FYNNEI. The CDR3 extends over 14 amino acids. The DNA of the CDR3 is TGTGCCAGCAGTGAAACTAGCGGGAGGGACATTCAGTACTTC. It encodes CASSETSGRDIQYF.